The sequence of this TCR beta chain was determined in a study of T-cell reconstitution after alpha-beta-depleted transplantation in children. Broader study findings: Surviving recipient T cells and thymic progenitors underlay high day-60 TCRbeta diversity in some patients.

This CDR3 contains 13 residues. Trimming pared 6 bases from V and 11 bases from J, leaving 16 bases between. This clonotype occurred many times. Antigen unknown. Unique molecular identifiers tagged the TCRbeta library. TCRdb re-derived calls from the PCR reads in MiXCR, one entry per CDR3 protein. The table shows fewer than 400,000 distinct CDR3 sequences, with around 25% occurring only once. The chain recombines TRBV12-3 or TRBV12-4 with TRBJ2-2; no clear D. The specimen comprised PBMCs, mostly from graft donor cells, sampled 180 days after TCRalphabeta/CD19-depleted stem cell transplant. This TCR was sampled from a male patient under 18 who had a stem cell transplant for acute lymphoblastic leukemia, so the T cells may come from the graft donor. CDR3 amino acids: CASSTERRSELFF. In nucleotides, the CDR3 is TGTGCCAGCAGCACCGAACGGAGAAGTGAGCTGTTTTTT.